This T cell receptor (beta chain) was sequenced for a study of T cell clonotyping in hematopoietic cell transplantation. Study details: Pretransplant recipient samples were taken after cytoreduction. General observations from the study: Higher Inverse Simpson Index values in graft donor and pretransplant recipient predicted broader posttransplant TCR diversity. Recipient TCR diversity dropped after transplant; expanded clonotypes rose from day 30 to 180.

Only in-frame clones appear in the TCRdb table, and some are missing; sequencing was by immunoSEQ multiplex PCR. The sample has roughly 5,400 clones; 80% to 90% are singletons. This clone was detected only a few times. The antigen is not known. Trimming removed 1 base from V and 6 bases from J, with 7 bases in between. Germline V lookup: CDR1 MRHNA, CDR2 SNTAGT. CDR3 size: 13 residues. This sample's time point: recipient sample about 28 days before transplant, after cytoreduction. The V and J genes are TRBV6-4 and TRBJ2-1; D ambiguous. The starting material was peripheral blood mononuclear cells, obtained before stem cell transplant. The sequence was collected from a man aged 60 to 69 with acute myeloid leukemia. Some clones in this sample may be carry-over from other donors' samples. CDR3 sequence: CASSDYGLNEQFF. Written as DNA, the CDR3 is TGTGCCAGCAGTGACTACGGCCTCAATGAGCAGTTCTTC.